This T cell receptor beta chain was sequenced for a study of siplizumab effects on memory and regulatory T cells. Per germline, CDR1 LNHDA and CDR2 SQIVND (reference sequence). The length of the CDR3 is 17 residues. Trimming shortened V by 5 bases and J by 7 bases, and 26 bases separated the two germline ends. Comment on this clone: Its antigen is undetermined.

Only in-frame clones appear in the TCRdb table, and some are missing; sequencing was by immunoSEQ multiplex PCR. Found here are approximately 75,000 clones, approximately 93% of them singletons; the top ten hold 5%. The study's findings and limits: It seemed that naive T cells were more diverse than memory cells and were major contributors to the alloresponse. Alloreactive sequences from unstimulated CD4+ memory cells fell significantly with siplizumab. Alloreactive clones mapping to unstimulated subsets formed only a minor fraction. No functional test confirmed suppression by proliferating siplizumab-culture Tregs.

J is TRBJ1-2 and V is TRBV19, with D perhaps matching TRBD1 (5 bases). This clonotype was sampled from a human donor in good health. Specimen: CD8+ T cells sorted from blood. Written as DNA, the CDR3 is TGTGCCAGTAGTCCCAACCGACAGCCCATCCAAATTTGTGGCTACACCTTC. Translating it yields CASSPNRQPIQICGYTF.